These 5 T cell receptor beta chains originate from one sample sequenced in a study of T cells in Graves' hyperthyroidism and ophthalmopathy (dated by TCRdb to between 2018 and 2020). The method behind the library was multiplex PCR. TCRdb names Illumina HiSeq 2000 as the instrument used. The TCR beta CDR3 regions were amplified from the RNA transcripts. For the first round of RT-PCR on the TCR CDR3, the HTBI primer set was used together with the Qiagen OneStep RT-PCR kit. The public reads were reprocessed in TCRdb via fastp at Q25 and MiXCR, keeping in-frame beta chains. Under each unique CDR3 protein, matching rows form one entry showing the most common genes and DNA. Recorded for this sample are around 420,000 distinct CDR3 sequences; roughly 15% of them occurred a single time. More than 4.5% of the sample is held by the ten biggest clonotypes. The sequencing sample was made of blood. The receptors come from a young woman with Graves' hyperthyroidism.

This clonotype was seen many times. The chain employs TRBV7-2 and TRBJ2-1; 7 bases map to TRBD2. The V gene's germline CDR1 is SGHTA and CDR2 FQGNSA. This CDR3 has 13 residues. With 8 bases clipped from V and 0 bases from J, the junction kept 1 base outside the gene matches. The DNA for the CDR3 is TGTGCCAGCCGGGACTACTCCTACAATGAGCAGTTCTTC. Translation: CASRDYSYNEQFF.

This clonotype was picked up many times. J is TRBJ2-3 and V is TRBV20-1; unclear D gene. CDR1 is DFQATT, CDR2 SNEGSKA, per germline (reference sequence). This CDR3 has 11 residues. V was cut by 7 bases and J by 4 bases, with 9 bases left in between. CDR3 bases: TGCAGTGTCCCACCGGCAGATACGCAGTATTTT. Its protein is CSVPPADTQYF.

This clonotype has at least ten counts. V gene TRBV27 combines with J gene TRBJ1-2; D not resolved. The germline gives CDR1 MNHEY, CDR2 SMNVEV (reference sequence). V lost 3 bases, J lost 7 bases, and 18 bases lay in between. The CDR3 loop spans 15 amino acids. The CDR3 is CASSFIGPRRSGYTF. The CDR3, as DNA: TGTGCCAGCAGTTTCATCGGCCCACGGCGTTCTGGCTACACCTTC.

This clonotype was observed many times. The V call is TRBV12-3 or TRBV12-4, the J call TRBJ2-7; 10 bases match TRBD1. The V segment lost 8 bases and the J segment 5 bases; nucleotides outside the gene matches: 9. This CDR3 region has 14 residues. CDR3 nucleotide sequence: TGTGCCAGCGGAGACCGGGACAGGGGTGACGAGCAGTACTTC. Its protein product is CASGDRDRGDEQYF.

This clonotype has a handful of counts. The chain's CDR3 is CASSPRGLAGISSSYNEQFF. As DNA, the CDR3 is TGTGCCAGCAGCCCGCGGGGACTAGCGGGAATTAGTAGCTCCTACAATGAGCAGTTCTTC. The chain uses TRBV5-8 and TRBJ2-1; 13 bases are a match to TRBD2. Germline V lookup: CDR1 SGHTS, CDR2 YDEGEE. V dropped 4 bases and J dropped 0; count of bases not matched to a gene: 13. The CDR3 loop spans 20 amino acids. Combining the CDR3 with reference TRBV5-8 and TRBJ2-1 gives the whole variable domain EAGVTQSPTHLIKTRGQQATLRCSPISGHTSVYWYQQALGLGLQFLLWYDEGEERNRGNFPPRFSGRQFPNYSSELNVNALELEDSALYLCASSPRGLAGISSSYNEQFFGPGTRLTVL.